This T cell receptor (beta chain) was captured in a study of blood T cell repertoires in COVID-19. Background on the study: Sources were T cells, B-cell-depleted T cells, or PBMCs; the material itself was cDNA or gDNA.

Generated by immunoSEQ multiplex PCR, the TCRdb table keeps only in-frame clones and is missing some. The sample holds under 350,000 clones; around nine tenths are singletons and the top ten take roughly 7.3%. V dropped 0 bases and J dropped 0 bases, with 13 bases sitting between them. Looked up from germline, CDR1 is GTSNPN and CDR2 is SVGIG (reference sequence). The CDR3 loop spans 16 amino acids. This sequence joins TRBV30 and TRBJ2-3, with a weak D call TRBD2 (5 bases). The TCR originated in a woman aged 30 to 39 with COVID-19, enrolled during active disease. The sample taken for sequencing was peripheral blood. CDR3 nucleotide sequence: TGTGCCTGGAGTGTACGGCGCGGGTCTAGCACAGATACGCAGTATTTT. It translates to CAWSVRRGSSTDTQYF.